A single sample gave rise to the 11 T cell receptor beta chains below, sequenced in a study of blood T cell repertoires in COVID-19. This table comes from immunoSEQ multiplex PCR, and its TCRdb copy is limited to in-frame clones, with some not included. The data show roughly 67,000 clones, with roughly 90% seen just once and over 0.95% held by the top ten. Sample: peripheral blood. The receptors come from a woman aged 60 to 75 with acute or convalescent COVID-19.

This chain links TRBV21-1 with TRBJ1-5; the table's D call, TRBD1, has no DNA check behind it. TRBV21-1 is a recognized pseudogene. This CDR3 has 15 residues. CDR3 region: CASSKESGENQPQHF. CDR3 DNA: TGTGCCAGCAGCAAAGAATCAGGGGAGAATCAGCCCCAGCATTTT.

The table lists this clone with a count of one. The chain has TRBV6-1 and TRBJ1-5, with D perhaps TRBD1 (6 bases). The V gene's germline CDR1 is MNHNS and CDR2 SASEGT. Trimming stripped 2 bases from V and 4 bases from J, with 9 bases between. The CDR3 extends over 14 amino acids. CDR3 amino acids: CASSESDRNQPQHF. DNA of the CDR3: TGTGCCAGCAGTGAATCGGACAGAAATCAGCCCCAGCATTTT.

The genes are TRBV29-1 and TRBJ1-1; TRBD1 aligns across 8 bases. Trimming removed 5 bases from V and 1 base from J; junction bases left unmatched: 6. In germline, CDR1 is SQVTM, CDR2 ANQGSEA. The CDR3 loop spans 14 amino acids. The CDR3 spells CSVRDRTRNTEAFF. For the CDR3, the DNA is TGCAGCGTTCGGGACAGGACTAGGAACACTGAAGCTTTCTTT.

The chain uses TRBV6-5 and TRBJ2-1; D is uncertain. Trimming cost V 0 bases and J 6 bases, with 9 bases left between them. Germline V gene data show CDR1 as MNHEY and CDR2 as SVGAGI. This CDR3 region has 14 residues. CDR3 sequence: CASSYSTLSNEQFF. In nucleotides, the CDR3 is TGTGCCAGCAGTTACTCGACACTTTCCAATGAGCAGTTCTTC.

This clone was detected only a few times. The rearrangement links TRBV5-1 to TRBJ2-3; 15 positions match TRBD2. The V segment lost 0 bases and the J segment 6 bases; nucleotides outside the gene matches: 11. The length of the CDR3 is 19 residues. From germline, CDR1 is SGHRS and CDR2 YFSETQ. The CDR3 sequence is CASSLGTSGGASFSDTQYF. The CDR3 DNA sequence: TGCGCCAGCAGCTTGGGGACTAGCGGGGGGGCGTCCTTCTCGGATACGCAGTATTTT.

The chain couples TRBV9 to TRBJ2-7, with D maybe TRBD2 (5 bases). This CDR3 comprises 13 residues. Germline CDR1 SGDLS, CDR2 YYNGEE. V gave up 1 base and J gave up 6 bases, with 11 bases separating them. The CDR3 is CASSVSLASEQYV. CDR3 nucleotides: TGTGCCAGCAGCGTATCCCTAGCATCCGAGCAGTACGTC.

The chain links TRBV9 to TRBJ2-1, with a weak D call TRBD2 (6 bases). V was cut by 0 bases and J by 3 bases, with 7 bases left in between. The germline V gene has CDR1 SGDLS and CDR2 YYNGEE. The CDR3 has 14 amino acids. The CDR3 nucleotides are TGTGCCAGCAGCGTAGGACTAGACTACAATGAGCAGTTCTTC. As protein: CASSVGLDYNEQFF. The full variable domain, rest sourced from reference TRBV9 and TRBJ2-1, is DSGVTQTPKHLITATGQRVTLRCSPRSGDLSVYWYQQSLDQGLQFLIQYYNGEERAKGNILERFSAQQFPDLHSELNLSSLELGDSALYFCASSVGLDYNEQFFGPGTRLTVL.

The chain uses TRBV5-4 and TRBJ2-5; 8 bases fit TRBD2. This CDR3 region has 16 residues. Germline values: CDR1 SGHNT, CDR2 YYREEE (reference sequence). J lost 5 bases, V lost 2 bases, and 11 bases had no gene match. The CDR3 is CASSFGTGGPSETQYF. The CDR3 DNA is TGTGCCAGCAGCTTTGGGACGGGAGGGCCTTCGGAGACCCAGTACTTC.

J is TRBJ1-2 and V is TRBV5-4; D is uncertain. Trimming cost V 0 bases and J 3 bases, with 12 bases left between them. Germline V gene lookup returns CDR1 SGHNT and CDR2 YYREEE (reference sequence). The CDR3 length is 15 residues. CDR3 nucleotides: TGTGCCAGCAGCTTGGCGCATCGGGGAGACTATGGCTACACCTTC. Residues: CASSLAHRGDYGYTF.

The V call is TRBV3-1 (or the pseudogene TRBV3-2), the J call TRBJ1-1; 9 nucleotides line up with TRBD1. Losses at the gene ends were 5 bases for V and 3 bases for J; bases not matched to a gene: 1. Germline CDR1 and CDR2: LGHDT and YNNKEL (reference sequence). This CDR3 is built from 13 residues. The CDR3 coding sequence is TGTGCCAGCAGCTGGACAGGGGACACTGAAGCTTTCTTT. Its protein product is CASSWTGDTEAFF.

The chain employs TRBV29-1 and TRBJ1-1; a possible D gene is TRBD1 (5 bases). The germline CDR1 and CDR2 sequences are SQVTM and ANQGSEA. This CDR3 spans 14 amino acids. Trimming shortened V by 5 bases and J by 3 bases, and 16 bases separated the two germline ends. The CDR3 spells CSVPEVGADTEAFF. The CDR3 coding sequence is TGCAGCGTTCCTGAGGTAGGGGCTGACACTGAAGCTTTCTTT.